The next 25 T cell receptor beta chains were all read from a single sample in a study of blood T cell repertoires in COVID-19. Only in-frame clones appear in the TCRdb table, and some are missing; sequencing was by immunoSEQ multiplex PCR. Of roughly 160,000 clones in the sample, about 88% were seen once. Sequenced sample: peripheral blood. The source of these receptors is a man in his fifties who had recovered from COVID-19.

This rearrangement joins TRBV28 to TRBJ1-5, with D possibly matching TRBD1 (5 bases). CDR1 is MDHEN and CDR2 is SYDVKM in the germline V gene. The V and J ends lost 7 bases and 7 bases respectively, with 11 bases between them. The CDR3 is made up of 12 amino acids. The CDR3 here is CASTRGGQPQHF. The CDR3 DNA reads TGTGCCAGCACGCGGGGGGGGCAGCCCCAGCATTTT.

The V and J genes are TRBV5-4 and TRBJ1-2; 8 nucleotides line up with TRBD1. CDR3 length: 15 residues. V dropped 2 bases and J dropped 4; count of bases not matched to a gene: 7. Germline V gene data show CDR1 as SGHNT and CDR2 as YYREEE (reference sequence). CDR3 residues: CASSFPTGESYGYTF. The CDR3 DNA follows: TGTGCCAGCAGCTTCCCGACAGGGGAGTCCTATGGCTACACCTTC.

The chain combines TRBV4-3 with TRBJ1-4; D not resolved. The CDR3 extends over 16 amino acids. The V and J ends lost 0 bases and 5 bases respectively, with 13 bases between them. Germline CDR1 LGHNA, CDR2 YSLEER. CDR3 DNA: TGCGCCAGCAGCCAAGATGGCTCAGGTCTGAATGAAAAACTGTTTTTT. It yields the protein CASSQDGSGLNEKLFF.

The chain uses TRBV14 and TRBJ1-4; D not resolved. This CDR3 comprises 15 residues. Germline V gives CDR1 SGHDN, CDR2 FVKESK. The germline V and J ends were trimmed by 0 bases and 4 bases, with 9 bases remaining between them. CDR3 region: CASSQDSRSNEKLFF. Here the CDR3 DNA reads TGTGCCAGCAGCCAAGACTCCCGGAGTAATGAAAAACTGTTTTTT. The full variable domain, its missing parts supplied by reference TRBV14 and TRBJ1-4, is EAGVTQFPSHSVIEKGQTVTLRCDPISGHDNLYWYRRVMGKEIKFLLHFVKESKQDESGMPNNRFLAERTGGTYSTLKVQPAELEDSGVYFCASSQDSRSNEKLFFGSGTQLSVL.

The chain couples TRBV5-1 to TRBJ2-7; a weak D match, TRBD1 (6 bases). Deletions cut 2 bases from V and 5 bases from J, with 11 bases between. CDR1 is SGHRS and CDR2 is YFSETQ in the germline V gene. CDR3 size: 13 residues. CDR3 residues: CASSFRRGHEQYF. In DNA, the CDR3 is TGCGCCAGCAGCTTCCGCAGGGGCCACGAGCAGTACTTC.

The chain carries TRBV27 and TRBJ2-1; 12 nucleotides line up with TRBD2. After removal of 10 bases from V and 3 bases from J, the junction contained 4 bases not matched to a gene. There are 14 residues in the CDR3. CDR1 and CDR2 from the germline V gene are MNHEY and SMNVEV (reference sequence). CDR3 DNA sequence: TGTGCCACCTCGACTAGCGGGAGCTACAATGAGCAGTTCTTC. The encoded protein is CATSTSGSYNEQFF.

The chain employs TRBV6-5 and TRBJ1-2; D possibly corresponds to TRBD1 (6 bases). The CDR3 extends over 13 amino acids. Germline V CDR1 and CDR2: MNHEY, SVGAGI. The V gene lost 2 bases and the J gene lost 6 bases, with 10 bases spanning the gap. DNA for the CDR3: TGTGCCAGCAGTTACAGGGCAGGGGATGGCTACACCTTC. Protein product: CASSYRAGDGYTF.

V gene TRBV5-1 combines with J gene TRBJ2-1; 8 positions agree with TRBD2. From germline, CDR1 is SGHRS and CDR2 YFSETQ. V shed 3 bases, J shed 0 bases, and the junction held 5 bases outside the gene matches. The CDR3 covers 16 residues. The CDR3 reads CASSSQTSGSYNEQFF. The DNA of the CDR3 is TGCGCCAGCAGCTCTCAAACTAGCGGCTCCTACAATGAGCAGTTCTTC. The variable domain in full, completed from reference TRBV5-1 and TRBJ2-1, reads KAGVTQTPRYLIKTRGQQVTLSCSPISGHRSVSWYQQTPGQGLQFLFEYFSETQRNKGNFPGRFSGRQFSNSRSEMNVSTLELGDSALYLCASSSQTSGSYNEQFFGPGTRLTVL.

The chain links TRBV7-9 to TRBJ2-1; possible D gene TRBD1, 5 bases. The ends were cut back, 3 bases at V and 6 bases at J, with 6 bases in the middle. In germline, CDR1 is SEHNR, CDR2 FQNEAQ (reference sequence). This CDR3 has 12 amino acids. The CDR3 nucleotides are TGTGCCAGCAGCTTTAGGGGCAATGAGCAGTTCTTC. Encoded protein: CASSFRGNEQFF.

The rearrangement links TRBV7-6 to TRBJ1-4; the match to TRBD1 covers 9 bases. The ends lost 5 bases at V and 0 bases at J; junction bases unmatched: 7. The CDR3 is 17 residues long. Germline V gives CDR1 SGHVS, CDR2 FNYEAQ. For the CDR3, the DNA is TGTGCCAGCAGCAGGGACAGGGCACCGACAACTAATGAAAAACTGTTTTTT. Amino acids: CASSRDRAPTTNEKLFF. Together with reference TRBV7-6 and TRBJ1-4, the CDR3 gives the full variable domain: GAGVSQSPRYKVTKRGQDVALRCDPISGHVSLYWYRQALGQGPEFLTYFNYEAQQDKSGLPNDRFSAERPEGSISTLTIQRTEQRDSAMYRCASSRDRAPTTNEKLFFGSGTQLSVL.

This clone was seen a single time. The gene calls are TRBV5-1 and TRBJ2-2; 9 bases are shared with TRBD1. The CDR3 contains 13 residues. V lost 4 bases to trimming and J lost 7 bases; unmatched junction nucleotides: 2. Germline CDR1 and CDR2: SGHRS and YFSETQ. CDR3 nucleotides: TGCGCCAGCAGCGGACAGGGGTTCGGGGAGCTGTTTTTT. Translating it yields CASSGQGFGELFF.

The chain couples TRBV7-3 to TRBJ2-3; the D gene is possibly TRBD1 (6 bases). Germline V gene lookup returns CDR1 SGHTA and CDR2 FQGTGA. The V and J ends lost 4 bases and 1 base respectively, with 9 bases between them. This CDR3 contains 14 residues. The CDR3 region has the DNA TGTGCCAGCAGCTACGCAGGGGGCACAGATACGCAGTATTTT. It codes for CASSYAGGTDTQYF.

The V gene is TRBV5-4, the J gene TRBJ1-5; D is ambiguous. Germline CDR1 and CDR2: SGHNT and YYREEE (reference sequence). The CDR3 length is 14 residues. V was clipped by 5 bases and J by 3 bases, with 12 bases between them. CDR3 protein: CASSFEGNNQPQHF. The CDR3 region has the DNA TGTGCCAGCAGTTTCGAGGGCAACAATCAGCCCCAGCATTTT.

The gene calls are TRBV6-5 and TRBJ2-6, with 8 bases lining up with TRBD1. The length of the CDR3 is 15 residues. From germline, CDR1 is MNHEY and CDR2 SVGAGI. V trimming: 6 bases; J trimming: 4 bases; junction bases outside the gene matches: 5. For the CDR3, the DNA is TGTGCCAGCAGGAGACAGGGGAGCGGGGCCAACGTCCTGACTTTC. Residues: CASRRQGSGANVLTF.

The sample holds a few counts of this clone. The chain has TRBV28 and TRBJ2-3, with D possibly being TRBD1 (7 bases). The germline gives CDR1 MDHEN, CDR2 SYDVKM. Trimming took off 5 bases at V and 13 bases at J, with 16 bases between the two ends. The CDR3 is made up of 12 amino acids. The CDR3 loop reads CASSVAGQLKYF. The CDR3 DNA is TGTGCCAGCAGTGTCGCGGGACAGTTAAAGTATTTT.

The chain combines TRBV5-1 with TRBJ2-5; D unclear. In germline, CDR1 is SGHRS, CDR2 YFSETQ. V lost 0 bases and J 4 bases, leaving 7 bases between the germline ends. This CDR3 spans 13 amino acids. CDR3 residues: CASSLAGSETQYF. In DNA form, the CDR3 reads TGCGCCAGCAGCTTGGCCGGGTCAGAGACCCAGTACTTC.

V and J are TRBV3-1 (or the pseudogene TRBV3-2) and TRBJ2-3, with D possibly matching TRBD2 (5 bases). Germline lookup yields CDR1 LGHDT and CDR2 YNNKEL (reference sequence). V was pared by 3 bases and J by 4 bases, with 17 bases between. The CDR3 is made up of 16 amino acids. The CDR3 DNA follows: TGTGCCAGCAGCCAGGCTAGCCATTCGGGCTCAGATACGCAGTATTTT. Translating gives CASSQASHSGSDTQYF.

The CDR3 sequence: CASSIGGSNTEAFF. In DNA form, the CDR3 reads TGTGCCAGTAGTATAGGCGGATCGAACACTGAAGCTTTCTTT. The chain has TRBV19 and TRBJ1-1; D remains unclear. The CDR3 length is 14 residues. The germline V and J ends were trimmed by 1 base and 1 base, with 7 bases remaining between them. Per germline, CDR1 LNHDA and CDR2 SQIVND (reference sequence). The full variable domain, rest sourced from reference TRBV19 and TRBJ1-1, is DGGITQSPKYLFRKEGQNVTLSCEQNLNHDAMYWYRQDPGQGLRLIYYSQIVNDFQKGDIAEGYSVSREKKESFPLTVTSAQKNPTAFYLCASSIGGSNTEAFFGQGTRLTVV.

The chain recombines TRBV27 with TRBJ2-7; 8 nucleotides agree with TRBD2. After removal of 1 base from V and 6 bases from J, the junction contained 11 bases not matched to a gene. There are 16 residues in the CDR3. The germline V gene encodes CDR1 MNHEY and CDR2 SMNVEV (reference sequence). CDR3 bases: TGTGCCAGCAGTTTATTAAAGCTAGCGGGCCCCAGCGAGCAGTACTTC. This codes for CASSLLKLAGPSEQYF.

This chain joins TRBV6-5 and TRBJ1-5; no clear D gene. The CDR3 runs 15 residues. V was cut by 0 bases and J by 2 bases, with 8 bases left in between. Germline CDR1 MNHEY, CDR2 SVGAGI. The CDR3 DNA reads TGTGCCAGCAGTTACTCGAGGGAGGGCAATCAGCCCCAGCATTTT. Its protein is CASSYSREGNQPQHF.

A few counts support this clone. Other DNA sequences in this sample translate to the same CDR3. V is TRBV27 and J is TRBJ2-7, with TRBD1 matching 7 bases. Per germline, CDR1 MNHEY and CDR2 SMNVEV (reference sequence). The CDR3 covers 14 residues. Germline trimming cut 4 bases from V and 2 bases from J; bases unmatched to any gene: 5. The CDR3: CASSSRDSTYEQYF. CDR3 sequence (DNA): TGTGCCAGCAGTTCCCGGGACAGCACCTACGAGCAGTACTTC.

The chain joins TRBV28 to TRBJ1-4; TRBD1 agrees at 8 bases. This CDR3 comprises 14 residues. CDR1 is MDHEN and CDR2 is SYDVKM in the germline V gene. V trimming: 4 bases; J trimming: 8 bases; junction bases outside the gene matches: 6. The CDR3 reads CASSSRTGREKLFF. The CDR3 DNA sequence: TGTGCCAGCAGTTCAAGGACAGGGCGCGAAAAACTGTTTTTT.

This rearrangement joins TRBV5-4 to TRBJ2-5, with TRBD2 as a possible D gene (6 bases). Germline loops: CDR1 SGHNT, CDR2 YYREEE (reference sequence). The V end was cut by 4 bases, the J end by 2 bases, with 6 bases between. The CDR3 covers 12 residues. The CDR3 region is CASSREQETQYF. In DNA, the CDR3 is TGTGCCAGCAGCCGGGAGCAAGAGACCCAGTACTTC.

The rearrangement uses TRBV28 and TRBJ1-4, with D perhaps matching TRBD1 (6 bases). Trimming removed 7 bases at V and 7 bases at J, with 16 bases between. Per the germline V gene, CDR1 is MDHEN and CDR2 is SYDVKM. The CDR3 is 14 residues long. CDR3 amino acids: CASTLGGGGEKLFF. The DNA of the CDR3 is TGTGCCAGCACTCTGGGGGGGGGCGGTGAAAAACTGTTTTTT.

The genes are TRBV11-3 and TRBJ1-1; tentatively, D is TRBD1 (6 bases). Trimming removed 1 base from V and 1 base from J, with 10 bases in between. The length of the CDR3 is 15 residues. In germline, CDR1 is SGHNT, CDR2 YENEEA. The CDR3: CASSLGAGANTEAFF. In DNA, the CDR3 is TGTGCCAGCAGCTTAGGAGCGGGGGCGAACACTGAAGCTTTCTTT.